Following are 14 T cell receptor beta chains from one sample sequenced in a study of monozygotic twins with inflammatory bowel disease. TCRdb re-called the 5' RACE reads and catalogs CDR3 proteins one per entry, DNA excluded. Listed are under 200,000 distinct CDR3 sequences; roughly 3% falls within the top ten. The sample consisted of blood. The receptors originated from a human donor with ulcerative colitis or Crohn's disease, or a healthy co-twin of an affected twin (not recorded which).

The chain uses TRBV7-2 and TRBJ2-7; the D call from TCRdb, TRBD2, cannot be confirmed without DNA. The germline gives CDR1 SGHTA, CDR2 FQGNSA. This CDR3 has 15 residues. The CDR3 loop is CASSLGSSGKYEQYF.

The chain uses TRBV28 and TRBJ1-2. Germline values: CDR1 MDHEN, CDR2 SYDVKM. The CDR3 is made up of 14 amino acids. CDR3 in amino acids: CASSLRPLPYGYTF.

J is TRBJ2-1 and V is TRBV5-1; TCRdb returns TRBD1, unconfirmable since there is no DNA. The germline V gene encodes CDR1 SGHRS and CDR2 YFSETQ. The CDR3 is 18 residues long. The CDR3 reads CASSVPGQGRATYNEQFF.

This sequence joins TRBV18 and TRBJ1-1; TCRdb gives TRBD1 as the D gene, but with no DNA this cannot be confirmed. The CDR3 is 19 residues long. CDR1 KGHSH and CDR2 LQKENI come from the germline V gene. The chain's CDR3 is CASSLMGGTGAARNTEAFF.

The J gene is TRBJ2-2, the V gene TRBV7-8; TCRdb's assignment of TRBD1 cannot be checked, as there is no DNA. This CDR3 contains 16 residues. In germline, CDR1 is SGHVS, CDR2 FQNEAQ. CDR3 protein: CASSLYRTGLESELFF.

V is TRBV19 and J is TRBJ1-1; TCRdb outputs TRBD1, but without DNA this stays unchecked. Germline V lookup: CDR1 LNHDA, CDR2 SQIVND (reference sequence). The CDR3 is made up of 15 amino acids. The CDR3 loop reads CASSIGQIGNTEAFF.

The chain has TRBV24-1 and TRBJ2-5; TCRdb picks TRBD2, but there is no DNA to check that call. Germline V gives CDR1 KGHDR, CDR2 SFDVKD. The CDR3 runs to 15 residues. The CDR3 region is CATSDVSGIQETQYF.

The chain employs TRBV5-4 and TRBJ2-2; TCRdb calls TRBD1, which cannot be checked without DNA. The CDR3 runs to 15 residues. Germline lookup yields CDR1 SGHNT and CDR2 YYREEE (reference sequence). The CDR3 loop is CASNLQGTNTGELFF.

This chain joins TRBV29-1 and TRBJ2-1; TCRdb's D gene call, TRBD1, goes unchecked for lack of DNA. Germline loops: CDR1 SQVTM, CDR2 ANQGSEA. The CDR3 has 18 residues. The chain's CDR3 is CSVKGDRVGLIRGNEQFF.

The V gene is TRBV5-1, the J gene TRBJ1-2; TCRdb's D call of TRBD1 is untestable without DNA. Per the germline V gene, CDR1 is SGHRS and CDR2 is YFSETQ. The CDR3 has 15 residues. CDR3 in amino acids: CASSGGQGEIHGYTF.

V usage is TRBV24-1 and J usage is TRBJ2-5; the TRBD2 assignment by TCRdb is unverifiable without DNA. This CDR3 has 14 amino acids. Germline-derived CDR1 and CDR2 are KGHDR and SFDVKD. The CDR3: CATSDSGLPGAQYF.

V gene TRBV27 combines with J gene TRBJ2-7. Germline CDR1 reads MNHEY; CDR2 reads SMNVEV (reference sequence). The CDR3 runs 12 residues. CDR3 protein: CASKGDPYEQYF.

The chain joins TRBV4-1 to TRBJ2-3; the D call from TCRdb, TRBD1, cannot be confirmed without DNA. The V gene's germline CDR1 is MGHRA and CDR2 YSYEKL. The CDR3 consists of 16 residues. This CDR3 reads CASSQGSQGRTDTQYF.

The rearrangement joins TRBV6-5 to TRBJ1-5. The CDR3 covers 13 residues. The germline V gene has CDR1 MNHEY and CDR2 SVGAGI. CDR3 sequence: CASGRVGLEPQHF.